Shown below are 32 T cell receptor beta chains from a single sample sequenced in a study of cytomegalovirus exposure and HLA in healthy donors. The PCR employed 60 Vbeta primers together with 13 Jbeta primers. Only in-frame clones appear in the TCRdb table, and some are missing; sequencing was by immunoSEQ multiplex PCR. The data show roughly 150,000 clones, with roughly 79% seen just once and approximately 1.2% held by the top ten. Sequencing input: PBMCs. The receptors stem from a man aged 30 to 39 in good health and CMV-seronegative.

The chain combines TRBV21-1 with TRBJ2-7; the listed D gene, TRBD1, was not tested against the DNA. TRBV21-1 constitutes a pseudogene. The CDR3 has 13 amino acids. The CDR3 DNA follows: TGTGCCCCCCCAGCCGACAGTGCCCTAGGGCAGTACTTC. Translated, it gives CAPPADSALGQYF.

This chain links TRBV18 with TRBJ1-2, with a weak D call TRBD1 (6 bases). The CDR3 is 13 residues long. With 3 bases removed from V and 4 bases from J, the gap between germline ends came to 9 bases. Germline V gives CDR1 KGHSH, CDR2 LQKENI. The CDR3 sequence: CASSPDSTYGYTF. The CDR3 bases are TGTGCCAGCTCACCGGACAGCACCTATGGCTACACCTTC.

The rearrangement uses TRBV6-5 and TRBJ2-7; 8 nucleotides line up with TRBD1. The CDR3 has 15 residues. Germline V CDR1 and CDR2: MNHEY, SVGAGI. With 0 bases clipped from V and 5 bases from J, the junction kept 6 bases outside the gene matches. In DNA, the CDR3 is TGTGCCAGCAGTTACTCGAACAGGGGGTCCAACGAGCAGTACTTC. It is translated as CASSYSNRGSNEQYF.

This clone was seen a single time. This chain uses TRBV4-1 with TRBJ1-4; 9 nucleotides match TRBD1. This CDR3 spans 17 amino acids. The ends lost 2 bases at V and 4 bases at J; junction bases unmatched: 8. Germline loops: CDR1 MGHRA, CDR2 YSYEKL. The CDR3 spells CASSQYTGGSGNEKLFF. The CDR3 DNA follows: TGCGCCAGCAGCCAATATACAGGGGGCTCGGGTAATGAAAAACTGTTTTTT.

The chain uses TRBV30 and TRBJ2-1; 7 nucleotides match TRBD2. CDR3 length equals 14 residues. The J segment lost 5 bases and the V segment lost 5 bases, leaving 9 bases of the junction unmatched. Germline V gene data show CDR1 as GTSNPN and CDR2 as SVGIG (reference sequence). CDR3 loop: CAWGREGGNNEQFF. CDR3 in DNA: TGTGCCTGGGGGAGGGAGGGTGGCAACAATGAGCAGTTCTTC. The variable domain in full, completed from reference TRBV30 and TRBJ2-1, reads SQTIHQWPATLVQPVGSPLSLECTVEGTSNPNLYWYRQAAGRGLQLLFYSVGIGQISSEVPQNLSASRPQDRQFILSSKKLLLSDSGFYLCAWGREGGNNEQFFGPGTRLTVL.

The V and J genes are TRBV19 and TRBJ1-1; 7 bases fit TRBD1. This CDR3 region has 16 residues. Germline trimming cut 1 base from V and 4 bases from J; bases unmatched to any gene: 9. Germline V CDR1 and CDR2: LNHDA, SQIVND (reference sequence). Here the CDR3 DNA reads TGTGCCAGTAGTATAGCAGGGGGATGGGGTAGCACTGAAGCTTTCTTT. This encodes CASSIAGGWGSTEAFF.

The chain combines TRBV27 with TRBJ2-7; 11 nucleotides match TRBD2. The CDR3 contains 15 residues. Germline V gene lookup returns CDR1 MNHEY and CDR2 SMNVEV (reference sequence). The V gene end was trimmed by 6 bases and the J gene end by 6 bases; junction bases not matched to a gene: 10. The CDR3 here is CASSRLAGRSPEQYF. In nucleotides, the CDR3 is TGTGCCAGCAGCAGACTAGCGGGGCGGTCCCCCGAGCAGTACTTC.

The count of this clone is one. The V call is TRBV2, the J call TRBJ2-1, with 8 bases aligning to TRBD2. The germline V gene has CDR1 SNHLY and CDR2 FYNNEI. V lost 6 bases, J lost 8 bases, and 6 bases stayed unmatched. This CDR3 is built from 13 residues. The chain's CDR3 is CASRRGLDDEQFF. The DNA for the CDR3 is TGTGCCAGCAGGAGGGGACTAGACGATGAGCAGTTCTTC.

The chain joins TRBV28 to TRBJ1-2, with TRBD1 matching 7 bases. The CDR3 sequence is 13 residues long. Germline trimming cut 7 bases from V and 6 bases from J; bases unmatched to any gene: 8. From germline, CDR1 is MDHEN and CDR2 SYDVKM. The CDR3 sequence is CASTSTRGDGYTF. The CDR3 region has the DNA TGTGCCAGCACCTCCACCAGGGGGGATGGCTACACCTTC.

The V and J genes are TRBV27 and TRBJ1-3; 10 bases agree with TRBD1. With V trimmed by 3 bases and J by 0 bases, 5 bases remained unmatched. The V gene's germline CDR1 is MNHEY and CDR2 SMNVEV (reference sequence). This CDR3 is 17 amino acids long. The CDR3 bases are TGTGCCAGCAGTTTGACCGGGACAGGGGACTCTGGAAACACCATATATTTT. This codes for CASSLTGTGDSGNTIYF.

This chain joins TRBV11-2 and TRBJ2-1; TRBD2 matches at 9 bases. The CDR3 totals 16 residues. Trimming cost V 5 bases and J 5 bases; bases outside gene matches: 10. CDR1 SGHAT and CDR2 FQNNGV come from the germline V gene. CDR3 nucleotides: TGTGCCAGCAGCCTATTAGCGGGGGCGGGTAACAATGAGCAGTTCTTC. This gives the protein CASSLLAGAGNNEQFF.

V gene TRBV6-5 combines with J gene TRBJ1-2; 8 nucleotides agree with TRBD1. Germline V lookup: CDR1 MNHEY, CDR2 SVGAGI. The CDR3 has 15 residues. V was pared by 6 bases and J by 8 bases, with 14 bases of the junction left unmatched. CDR3 sequence (DNA): TGTGCCAGCAGCGAAACGGGACAGGCGCGACGCGGCTACACCTTC. Translation gives CASSETGQARRGYTF.

In this sample, this clone turned up once. The V call is TRBV4-3, the J call TRBJ1-1, with D maybe TRBD1 (5 bases). The V gene lost 1 base and the J gene lost 2 bases, with 11 bases spanning the gap. Germline assignment: CDR1 LGHNA and CDR2 YSLEER. The CDR3 sequence is 15 residues long. CDR3: CASSQGGGANTEAFF. CDR3 coding DNA: TGCGCCAGCAGCCAAGGGGGCGGGGCCAACACTGAAGCTTTCTTT.

The genes are TRBV28 and TRBJ2-1, with D tentatively TRBD2 (6 bases). Trimming removed 4 bases from V and 9 bases from J, with 10 bases in between. There are 12 residues in the CDR3. Germline CDR1 is MDHEN and CDR2 is SYDVKM. The CDR3 loop reads CASSSGGGEQFF. CDR3 sequence (DNA): TGTGCCAGCAGTTCTGGGGGAGGTGAGCAGTTCTTC.

This sequence joins TRBV25-1 and TRBJ2-1; D is perhaps TRBD1 (6 bases). The CDR3 loop spans 15 amino acids. With 2 bases removed from V and 2 bases from J, the gap between germline ends came to 10 bases. Germline loops: CDR1 MGHDK, CDR2 SYGVNS. CDR3 sequence (DNA): TGTGCCAGCAGTGAAACAGGGCCTACCTACAATGAGCAGTTCTTC. Encoded protein: CASSETGPTYNEQFF.

Concerning this clone itself: The junction shows a germline mismatch at one end, possibly a read error. The chain joins TRBV5-6 to TRBJ2-1; no reliable D call. This CDR3 is built from 17 residues. Looked up from germline, CDR1 is SGHDT and CDR2 is YYEEEE. CDR3 nucleotides: TGTGCCAGCAGCTGGGCACACATGTCCCGCCTGAACAAGGAGCAGTTCTTC. Translation gives CASSWAHMSRLNKEQFF.

This rearrangement joins TRBV28 to TRBJ2-7; 8 positions agree with TRBD1. Germline V CDR1 and CDR2: MDHEN, SYDVKM. V shed 5 bases, J shed 4 bases, and the junction held 7 bases outside the gene matches. The CDR3 has 14 residues. The CDR3 bases are TGTGCCAGCAGTCCCCCGGACAGGGTATACGAGCAGTACTTC. This codes for CASSPPDRVYEQYF.

The chain carries TRBV6-5 and TRBJ1-1; 7 bases map to TRBD1. Unmatched junction bases numbered 1, after V lost 6 bases and J lost 0 bases. The CDR3 loop spans 13 amino acids. The germline CDR1 and CDR2 sequences are MNHEY and SVGAGI. The CDR3 sequence is CASRGTVNTEAFF. For the CDR3, the DNA is TGTGCCAGCAGAGGGACAGTGAACACTGAAGCTTTCTTT.

The V gene is TRBV18, the J gene TRBJ2-1, with 8 bases identical to TRBD2. CDR3 length: 15 amino acids. V lost 3 bases to trimming and J lost 8 bases; unmatched junction nucleotides: 9. Germline V gene sequence: CDR1 KGHSH, CDR2 LQKENI. The CDR3 protein is CASSPRGGISYEQFF. CDR3 bases: TGTGCCAGCTCACCTCGGGGGGGCATCTCCTATGAGCAGTTCTTC.

J is TRBJ2-5 and V is TRBV5-6; TRBD1 might be the D (6 bases). Germline V lookup: CDR1 SGHDT, CDR2 YYEEEE. Trimming left V 5 bases short and J 5 bases short, with 10 bases between. This CDR3 spans 12 amino acids. The DNA of the CDR3 is TGTGCCAGCAGGGGGGCCCGGGAGACCCAGTACTTC. Encoded protein: CASRGARETQYF.

This chain connects TRBV30 to TRBJ1-5; D gene ambiguous. The CDR3 extends over 13 amino acids. The germline V and J ends were trimmed by 1 base and 2 bases, with 6 bases remaining between them. Germline values: CDR1 GTSNPN, CDR2 SVGIG (reference sequence). In DNA form, the CDR3 reads TGTGCCTGGAGTGAGGCGGGCAATCAGCCCCAGCATTTT. Protein sequence: CAWSEAGNQPQHF.

The chain carries TRBV11-3 and TRBJ2-1; TRBD1 matches at 8 bases. V trimming: 5 bases; J trimming: 7 bases; junction bases outside the gene matches: 4. Germline values: CDR1 SGHNT, CDR2 YENEEA. The length of the CDR3 is 13 residues. The CDR3 protein is CASSHTGGNEQFF. The CDR3 nucleotides are TGTGCCAGCAGCCACACAGGGGGAAATGAGCAGTTCTTC.

In this sample, this clone turned up a few times. CDR3 nucleotide sequence: TGTGCCAGCAGCTTGGTAGCGGCTAAGACCCAGTACTTC. This gives the protein CASSLVAAKTQYF. The chain joins TRBV5-6 to TRBJ2-5; perhaps TRBD2 as D (6 bases). The CDR3 runs 13 residues. Between the trimmed V and J ends, which lost 0 bases and 6 bases, there was a span of 9 bases. Germline CDR1 is SGHDT and CDR2 is YYEEEE.

The chain has TRBV7-9 and TRBJ1-1; the match to TRBD1 covers 7 bases. The CDR3 is 15 residues long. Germline V gene sequence: CDR1 SEHNR, CDR2 FQNEAQ (reference sequence). The junction had 8 bases not matched to a gene; V was cut back by 2 bases and J by 5 bases. The CDR3 reads CASSLPTGFVTEAFF. CDR3 coding DNA: TGTGCCAGCAGCTTACCGACAGGGTTCGTTACTGAAGCTTTCTTT. Based on the CDR3 plus reference TRBV7-9 and TRBJ1-1, the full variable domain is DTGVSQNPRHKITKRGQNVTFRCDPISEHNRLYWYRQTLGQGPEFLTYFQNEAQLEKSRLLSDRFSAERPKGSFSTLEIQRTEQGDSAMYLCASSLPTGFVTEAFFGQGTRLTVV.

The chain recombines TRBV18 with TRBJ2-7; 9 nucleotides line up with TRBD1. Trimming at V came to 0 bases and at J to 3 bases, leaving 3 bases not matched to a gene. This CDR3 spans 15 amino acids. Germline CDR1 is KGHSH and CDR2 is LQKENI. This CDR3 is CASSPPGQGFYEQYF. CDR3 DNA: TGTGCCAGCTCACCACCGGGACAGGGATTCTACGAGCAGTACTTC.

CDR3 in DNA: TGTGCCACCAAGCTAAGCGGGGCCATCCAAGAGACCCAGTACTTC. Translating it yields CATKLSGAIQETQYF. This chain connects TRBV10-3 to TRBJ2-5, with 7 bases aligning to TRBD2. The CDR3 runs to 15 residues. From germline, CDR1 is ENHRY and CDR2 SYGVKD. Trimming cost V 10 bases and J 1 base; bases outside gene matches: 12.

Concerning this clone: One end of the junction is discordant with germline, which a read error may explain. CDR3 sequence reads: CSSSGRGRGLFF. CDR3 sequence (DNA): TGTTCCAGCAGCGGAAGGGGGAGAGGACTGTTTTTT. The chain couples TRBV7-9 to TRBJ1-4, with a weak D call TRBD1 (6 bases). The germline gives CDR1 SEHNR, CDR2 FQNEAQ (reference sequence). The CDR3 has 12 amino acids. Variable domain in full (rest from reference TRBV7-9 and TRBJ1-4): DTGVSQNPRHKITKRGQNVTFRCDPISEHNRLYWYRQTLGQGPEFLTYFQNEAQLEKSRLLSDRFSAERPKGSFSTLEIQRTEQGDSAMYLCSSSGRGRGLFFGSGTQLSVL.

This sequence joins TRBV14 and TRBJ1-1; D is ambiguous. The V and J ends lost 1 base and 2 bases respectively, with 11 bases between them. CDR3 length: 15 residues. Germline assignment: CDR1 SGHDN and CDR2 FVKESK. In nucleotides, the CDR3 is TGTGCCAGCAGCCAAGCCCCAGGAAGTAACACTGAAGCTTTCTTT. Translation gives CASSQAPGSNTEAFF.

This sequence joins TRBV4-3 and TRBJ2-1; 8 nucleotides agree with TRBD2. Germline V gene data show CDR1 as LGHNA and CDR2 as YSLEER. J was trimmed by 12 bases and V by 0 bases; bases with no gene match: 7. The CDR3 totals 14 residues. The CDR3 is CASSQDVSGRAQFF. The CDR3 bases are TGCGCCAGCAGCCAAGATGTAAGCGGGAGAGCGCAGTTCTTC.

This clone showed up just once. The V gene is TRBV4-2, the J gene TRBJ2-7, with 7 bases that match TRBD1. The CDR3 has 16 residues. Germline assignment: CDR1 LGHNA and CDR2 YNFKEQ. V lost 5 bases and J lost 6; bases outside the gene matches: 16. CDR3 DNA: TGTGCCAGCAGCGCAAGGACCGGGACAGACCCTTCCGAGCAGTACTTC. Translation: CASSARTGTDPSEQYF.

This chain links TRBV2 with TRBJ2-1; 8 nucleotides agree with TRBD2. CDR1 is SNHLY, CDR2 FYNNEI, per germline. This CDR3 spans 16 amino acids. The J segment lost 4 bases and the V segment lost 1 base, leaving 6 bases of the junction unmatched. CDR3 sequence reads: CASSEGAGLVYNEQFF. The CDR3 nucleotides read TGTGCCAGCAGTGAAGGGGCGGGACTAGTTTACAATGAGCAGTTCTTC.

The chain combines TRBV7-6 with TRBJ2-5, with D unresolved. V was trimmed by 1 base and J by 2 bases, leaving 11 bases between them. CDR3 length equals 15 residues. Germline CDR1 and CDR2: SGHVS and FNYEAQ. In nucleotides, the CDR3 is TGTGCCAGCAGCTTAGTGGCAGGTCGGCAAGAGACCCAGTACTTC. It encodes CASSLVAGRQETQYF.